What follows are 5 T cell receptor beta chains derived from one specimen sequenced in a study of T cell responses to AZD1222 COVID-19 vaccine. TCRdb's copy holds only in-frame clones and misses some; the assay was immunoSEQ multiplex PCR. The data show 140,000 to 150,000 clones, with about 93% seen just once and 9.1% held by the top ten. Sequencing used peripheral blood, obtained on day 0 of AZD1222 vaccination. The receptors derive from an adult in good health.

The V call is TRBV5-1, the J call TRBJ1-4; D unresolved. There are 13 residues in the CDR3. Germline CDR1 is SGHRS and CDR2 is YFSETQ. Trimming cost V 2 bases and J 8 bases, with 10 bases left between them. CDR3: CASSLTPREKLFF. The DNA of the CDR3 is TGCGCCAGCAGCTTAACCCCTCGGGAAAAACTGTTTTTT.

The CDR3 region has the DNA TGTGCCAGCAGCAAAACAGGTTCTTCCTACGAGCAGTACTTC. It specifies CASSKTGSSYEQYF. The V call is TRBV6-6, the J call TRBJ2-7, with D possibly being TRBD1 (5 bases). Germline assignment: CDR1 MNHNY and CDR2 SVGAGI (reference sequence). Deletions cut 6 bases from V and 1 base from J, with 13 bases between. The CDR3 is made up of 14 amino acids.

This clone occurred a few times. The chain uses TRBV7-2 and TRBJ1-4; D uncertain. V was trimmed by 3 bases and J by 4 bases, leaving 12 bases between them. The length of the CDR3 is 15 residues. CDR1 and CDR2 (germline): SGHTA, FQGNSA. The DNA of the CDR3 is TGTGCCAGCAGCTTCACGTCGGGTTATAATGAAAAACTGTTTTTT. This codes for CASSFTSGYNEKLFF.

The gene calls are TRBV12-1 and TRBJ2-1; TRBD2 is the table's D call, not checked against the DNA. TRBV12-1 is listed as a pseudogene. This CDR3 is built from 19 residues. This CDR3 reads CASSFEGSGGASSYNEQFF. CDR3 nucleotides: TGTGCCAGCAGCTTTGAAGGTAGCGGGGGGGCGAGCTCCTACAATGAGCAGTTCTTC.

The CDR3 sequence is CSASKAGAKTGELFF. The CDR3 nucleotides read TGCAGTGCTAGTAAGGCGGGGGCCAAGACCGGGGAGCTGTTTTTT. The gene calls are TRBV20-1 and TRBJ2-2, with D maybe TRBD2 (7 bases). The CDR3 loop spans 15 amino acids. CDR1 DFQATT and CDR2 SNEGSKA come from the germline V gene (reference sequence). Trimming took off 3 bases at V and 5 bases at J, with 16 bases between the two ends.